Following are 26 T cell receptor beta chains from one sample sequenced in a study of regulatory T cells in long-lasting Graves disease (dated by TCRdb to the early 2020s). The time point label, as the study defines it: newly diagnosed GD, antithyroid drugs for less than 3 months. For both TCR sequencing and RNA sequencing, RNA was extracted from PBMCs in TRIzol. Library preparation employed multiplex PCR. These reads were obtained on an Illumina HiSeq 4000. To build TCR beta libraries, CDR3 regions were amplified by Arm-PCR using iRepertoire HTBI primers. TCRdb handled the public reads itself, with Q25 trimming in fastp and clone calling in MiXCR, and kept productive beta chains. Every entry covers one CDR3 protein and lists the most common genes and DNA from its rows. The sample has approximately 360,000 distinct CDR3 sequences on record, about 10% of them singletons. The ten biggest clones cover 15% to 20% of the sample.

These sequences were also reported in another study, on T cells in Graves' hyperthyroidism and ophthalmopathy.

The input for sequencing was peripheral blood mononuclear cells (PBMCs), taken at new diagnosis, from a patient treated with antithyroid drugs. The source is a woman aged 18-30 years with Graves disease. Donor details come from another sample of the same person, matched by shared clones.

This chain connects TRBV15 to TRBJ1-3; D is undetermined. The V and J ends lost 6 bases and 9 bases respectively, with 15 bases between them. Germline-derived CDR1 and CDR2 are LNHNV and YYDKDF (reference sequence). The CDR3 consists of 13 residues. The CDR3 nucleotides read TGTGCCACCAGTACCCCCAGTGGCGGCACCATATATTTT. Translating gives CATSTPSGGTIYF.

This clonotype came up many times. The rearrangement links TRBV20-1 to TRBJ2-3; 13 nucleotides match TRBD2. V gave up 3 bases and J gave up 3 bases; unmatched junction bases: 9. Germline V gene data show CDR1 as DFQATT and CDR2 as SNEGSKA (reference sequence). The length of the CDR3 is 17 residues. This CDR3 is CSASRTSGSKDTDTQYF. The CDR3 coding sequence is TGCAGTGCTAGCCGGACTAGCGGGAGCAAGGATACAGATACGCAGTATTTT.

The rearrangement joins TRBV24-1 to TRBJ2-3, with D possibly matching TRBD1 (5 bases). The CDR3 runs 19 residues. The germline gives CDR1 KGHDR, CDR2 SFDVKD. V shed 0 bases and J shed 3 bases, with 21 bases lying between them. The CDR3 nucleotides are TGTGCCACCAGTGATTTGCGTGTTACTTCCCCCCAGGGAACAGATACGCAGTATTTT. Amino acids: CATSDLRVTSPQGTDTQYF.

There are many counts of this clonotype. This rearrangement joins TRBV7-9 to TRBJ2-5, with 8 positions matching TRBD2. The CDR3 sequence is 15 residues long. Germline-derived CDR1 and CDR2 are SEHNR and FQNEAQ (reference sequence). With V trimmed by 2 bases and J by 5 bases, 7 bases remained unmatched. The CDR3 region has the DNA TGTGCCAGCAGCTTACCGGCGGGGGGTGGTGAGACCCAGTACTTC. It codes for CASSLPAGGGETQYF.

This clonotype was found many times. The V gene is TRBV20-1, the J gene TRBJ2-1; D perhaps matches TRBD2 (5 bases). V lost 1 base to trimming and J lost 0 bases, with 13 bases between them. The CDR3 has 16 residues. CDR1 DFQATT and CDR2 SNEGSKA come from the germline V gene (reference sequence). The DNA for the CDR3 is TGCAGTGCTAGAGGTCTTGGGAGAAGCTCCTACAATGAGCAGTTCTTC. This gives the protein CSARGLGRSSYNEQFF.

This clonotype was counted at least ten times. The chain combines TRBV4-3 with TRBJ2-1; TRBD2 matches 8 bases. V lost 1 base to trimming and J lost 3 bases; unmatched junction nucleotides: 5. Looked up from germline, CDR1 is LGHNA and CDR2 is YSLEER. The CDR3 runs 16 residues. The CDR3 loop reads CASSQVSGGFYNEQFF. As DNA, the CDR3 is TGCGCCAGCAGCCAAGTTTCGGGGGGGTTCTACAATGAGCAGTTCTTC.

On this clonotype: A much larger clone differs by one base, so this may be a read error. The J gene is TRBJ2-1, the V gene TRBV11-3, with a weak D call TRBD1 (5 bases). In germline, CDR1 is SGHNT, CDR2 YENEEA. The CDR3 loop spans 16 amino acids. The CDR3 bases are TGTGCCAGCAGCTCAACACCGGCCACAGGATACAATGAGCAGTCCTTC. Its protein is CASSSTPATGYNEQSF.

V is TRBV13 and J is TRBJ2-1, with TRBD2 identical over 9 bases. The V segment lost 5 bases and the J segment 7 bases; nucleotides outside the gene matches: 9. This CDR3 region has 15 residues. Germline V CDR1 and CDR2: PRHDT, FYEKMQ (reference sequence). CDR3 sequence: CASSPLAGGLNEQFF. The CDR3 coding sequence is TGTGCCAGCAGCCCCCTGGCGGGGGGGTTAAATGAGCAGTTCTTC.

This clonotype was seen many times. The chain links TRBV10-3 to TRBJ1-6; 8 positions match TRBD1. The CDR3 spans 14 residues. Per the germline V gene, CDR1 is ENHRY and CDR2 is SYGVKD. V trimming: 10 bases; J trimming: 8 bases; junction bases outside the gene matches: 10. CDR3 sequence reads: CATLQGAGDSPLHF. DNA of the CDR3: TGTGCCACCCTCCAGGGGGCTGGTGATTCACCCCTCCACTTT.

Details on this clonotype: A read error likely explains this, since a far larger clone differs by one base. The V gene is TRBV2, the J gene TRBJ2-1; TRBD1 might be the D (5 bases). The germline V gene has CDR1 SNHLY and CDR2 FYNNEI. The CDR3 spans 15 residues. The chain's CDR3 is CASSSGFPINNEKFF. CDR3 DNA sequence: TGTGCCAGCAGTTCAGGGTTTCCAATCAACAATGAGAAGTTCTTC.

This chain connects TRBV4-1 to TRBJ1-5; D is unresolved. CDR3 length: 15 amino acids. Trimming pared 2 bases from V and 0 bases from J, leaving 8 bases between. Germline V gene lookup returns CDR1 MGHRA and CDR2 YSYEKL. CDR3 DNA: TGCGCCAGCAGCCAACATCGGGATAGCAATCAGCCCCAGCATTTT. It yields the protein CASSQHRDSNQPQHF.

This clonotype occurred many times. J is TRBJ2-6 and V is TRBV6-1; D call uncertain. The CDR3 extends over 13 amino acids. Germline CDR1 and CDR2: MNHNS and SASEGT. V shed 6 bases and J shed 0 bases, with 3 bases lying between them. CDR3 nucleotides: TGTGCCAGCAGAAACTCTGGGGCCAACGTCCTGACTTTC. Translated: CASRNSGANVLTF.

This clonotype was observed many times. The gene calls are TRBV28 and TRBJ2-1; 9 bases are shared with TRBD2. V trimming: 6 bases; J trimming: 8 bases; junction bases outside the gene matches: 17. This CDR3 comprises 17 residues. Per the germline V gene, CDR1 is MDHEN and CDR2 is SYDVKM. The CDR3 region has the DNA TGTGCCAGCAGGTCGCGGGGGGGGGGCCTCGAGCGTGATGAGCAGTTCTTC. Protein product: CASRSRGGGLERDEQFF.

This clonotype was recorded at least ten times. V usage is TRBV20-1 and J usage is TRBJ1-2; TRBD1 matches 7 bases. The germline V gene encodes CDR1 DFQATT and CDR2 SNEGSKA (reference sequence). After removal of 3 bases from V and 1 base from J, the junction contained 5 bases not matched to a gene. The CDR3 is 14 residues long. As DNA, the CDR3 is TGCAGTGCTAGTCCGACAGGGTTTAACTATGGCTACACCTTC. Translated: CSASPTGFNYGYTF.

This clonotype was seen many times. This rearrangement joins TRBV10-2 to TRBJ2-7; 7 nucleotides align to TRBD1. The V and J ends lost 7 bases and 0 bases, in that order; junction bases with no gene match: 3. The germline V gene has CDR1 WSHSY and CDR2 SAAADI. This CDR3 region has 13 residues. CDR3 sequence reads: CASKDRNSYEQYF. The CDR3 DNA sequence: TGCGCCAGCAAGGACAGGAACTCCTACGAGCAGTACTTC.

The chain links TRBV4-1 to TRBJ2-1; D possibly uses TRBD1 or TRBD2 (5 bases each). V lost 1 base and J 6 bases, leaving 10 bases between the germline ends. This CDR3 is 14 amino acids long. Germline values: CDR1 MGHRA, CDR2 YSYEKL. Here the CDR3 DNA reads TGCGCCAGCAGCCAAGGTCCAGGGACCAATGAGCAGTTCTTC. Protein product: CASSQGPGTNEQFF.

This clonotype showed up many times. CDR3 sequence reads: CASSSRDRDYNEQFF. Written as DNA, the CDR3 is TGTGCCAGCAGCTCCCGGGACAGGGATTACAATGAGCAGTTCTTC. The rearrangement links TRBV11-3 to TRBJ2-1; 9 bases line up with TRBD1. The CDR3 loop spans 15 amino acids. V trimming: 4 bases; J trimming: 4 bases; junction bases outside the gene matches: 5. Germline V gene sequence: CDR1 SGHNT, CDR2 YENEEA. Full variable domain (missing parts from reference TRBV11-3 and TRBJ2-1): EAGVVQSPRYKIIEKKQPVAFWCNPISGHNTLYWYLQNLGQGPELLIRYENEEAVDDSQLPKDRFSAERLKGVDSTLKIQPAELGDSAVYLCASSSRDRDYNEQFFGPGTRLTVL.

The CDR3, as DNA: TGTGCCAGCCGGGCCTCTCTTCGGCGCAAACTCAATGGCTACACCTTC. Protein sequence: CASRASLRRKLNGYTF. The chain couples TRBV9 to TRBJ1-2, with no clear D. Germline CDR1 is SGDLS and CDR2 is YYNGEE. This CDR3 is 16 amino acids long. V lost 7 bases and J 6 bases, leaving 25 bases between the germline ends.

This clonotype showed up many times. This chain joins TRBV9 and TRBJ1-1; D remains ambiguous. The ends were cut back, 0 bases at V and 4 bases at J, with 13 bases in the middle. The CDR3 runs 15 residues. Germline values: CDR1 SGDLS, CDR2 YYNGEE. The CDR3 coding sequence is TGTGCCAGCAGCGTAGAGTCCCGGTGGGGCACTGAAGCTTTCTTT. It encodes CASSVESRWGTEAFF.

The table lists this clonotype with many counts. The chain is built from TRBV7-2 and TRBJ2-3; D is ambiguous. V lost 5 bases, J lost 2 bases, and 8 bases lay in between. The CDR3 sequence is 13 residues long. Germline V gene data show CDR1 as SGHTA and CDR2 as FQGNSA. CDR3 sequence: CASSLVDTDTQYF. CDR3 DNA sequence: TGTGCCAGCAGCCTCGTAGACACAGATACGCAGTATTTT.

There are many counts of this clonotype. One end of the junction does not line up with germline, which may come from a read error. CDR3 sequence (DNA): TGTGCCAGCAGCTTAGCTCTAGAGAATGTCGCCGGCTTC. It specifies CASSLALENVAGF. The chain has TRBV7-2 and TRBJ1-2; D not resolved. This CDR3 has 13 amino acids. CDR1 is SGHTA, CDR2 FQGNSA, per germline.

This clonotype has a count of ten or more. This rearrangement joins TRBV28 to TRBJ2-7, with D maybe TRBD2 (6 bases). The CDR3 covers 19 residues. Germline-derived CDR1 and CDR2 are MDHEN and SYDVKM. V dropped 5 bases and J dropped 0 bases, with 26 bases sitting between them. The CDR3 nucleotides are TGTGCCAGCAGTCCCCAGGTTCAAACCCCGACCGGGGGCTCCTACGAGCAGTACTTC. It encodes CASSPQVQTPTGGSYEQYF.

Ten or more counts support this clonotype. The chain has TRBV28 and TRBJ2-3, with D uncertain. CDR3 length: 14 residues. Trimming cost V 6 bases and J 5 bases, with 15 bases left between them. Germline lookup yields CDR1 MDHEN and CDR2 SYDVKM. CDR3 DNA sequence: TGTGCCAGCAGCCCCTGGTCCCAGCGAGATACGCAGTATTTT. Encoded protein: CASSPWSQRDTQYF.

The table lists this clonotype with many counts. CDR3 sequence: CASSSLQDEKLFF. The DNA of the CDR3 is TGTGCCAGCAGCTCCTTACAAGATGAAAAACTGTTTTTT. The chain employs TRBV11-2 and TRBJ1-4, with D hard to call. Trimming shortened V by 4 bases and J by 6 bases, and 9 bases separated the two germline ends. CDR3 length: 13 amino acids. Germline V gene lookup returns CDR1 SGHAT and CDR2 FQNNGV.

This clonotype showed up many times. This chain joins TRBV24-1 and TRBJ2-1, with 8 bases matching TRBD2. V gave up 5 bases and J gave up 12 bases; unmatched junction bases: 8. The CDR3 covers 13 residues. Germline-derived CDR1 and CDR2 are KGHDR and SFDVKD. CDR3 sequence reads: CATSVPGLAGQFF. In DNA, the CDR3 is TGTGCCACCAGTGTCCCGGGGCTAGCGGGGCAGTTCTTC.

The sample holds a few counts of this clonotype. The chain recombines TRBV24-1 with TRBJ2-1; D gene ambiguous. Trimming pared 8 bases from V and 9 bases from J, leaving 13 bases between. The CDR3 is made up of 12 amino acids. Germline V CDR1 and CDR2: KGHDR, SFDVKD. The CDR3 DNA follows: TGTGCCACCAAAAATGATAATGGTGAGCAGTTCTTC. It translates to CATKNDNGEQFF.